The next 17 T cell receptor beta chains were all read from a single sample in a study of graft-versus-host responses after intestinal transplantation. Method: immunoSEQ multiplex PCR; TCRdb's copy keeps in-frame clones and lacks some. The repertoire holds tens of thousands of clones, with around 96% as singletons. These TCRs' antigens remain unknown. The sequencing here drew on unstimulated CD8+ T cells sorted from spleen or lymph node cells, taken before transplant. The source of these receptors is a human donor who was the organ donor for an intestinal transplant.

The chain uses TRBV18 and TRBJ2-5; D unclear. The length of the CDR3 is 15 residues. CDR1 and CDR2 (germline): KGHSH, LQKENI. The V gene lost 3 bases and the J gene lost 1 base, with 12 bases spanning the gap. The CDR3 region is CASSPRTESQETQYF. The CDR3 bases are TGTGCCAGCTCACCTCGGACGGAATCCCAAGAGACCCAGTACTTC.

The chain joins TRBV5-4 to TRBJ1-1; D is undetermined. There are 14 residues in the CDR3. Trimming pared 2 bases from V and 1 base from J, leaving 9 bases between. CDR1 and CDR2 from the germline V gene are SGHNT and YYREEE (reference sequence). In nucleotides, the CDR3 is TGTGCCAGCAGCTTCGGGGTGGGGAACACTGAAGCTTTCTTT. Residues: CASSFGVGNTEAFF. Full variable domain (outside the CDR3, taken from reference TRBV5-4 and TRBJ1-1): ETGVTQSPTHLIKTRGQQVTLRCSSQSGHNTVSWYQQALGQGPQFIFQYYREEENGRGNFPPRFSGLQFPNYSSELNVNALELDDSALYLCASSFGVGNTEAFFGQGTRLTVV.

This chain links TRBV4-1 with TRBJ1-1, with D perhaps matching TRBD1 (5 bases). Germline V lookup: CDR1 MGHRA, CDR2 YSYEKL. Trimming stripped 2 bases from V and 0 bases from J, with 7 bases between. This CDR3 comprises 14 residues. The CDR3 loop reads CASSQNRMNTEAFF. The DNA of the CDR3 is TGCGCCAGCAGCCAAAACAGGATGAACACTGAAGCTTTCTTT.

The chain combines TRBV4-1 with TRBJ2-1; unclear D gene. This CDR3 contains 12 residues. Trimming pared 3 bases from V and 7 bases from J, leaving 7 bases between. From germline, CDR1 is MGHRA and CDR2 YSYEKL. The DNA of the CDR3 is TGCGCCAGCAGCCACATTAGTAATGAGCAGTTCTTC. It encodes CASSHISNEQFF.

In its sample, this clone was seen once. The V call is TRBV9, the J call TRBJ2-1; D is uncertain. The CDR3 is made up of 14 amino acids. Trimming shortened V by 6 bases and J by 0 bases, and 10 bases separated the two germline ends. CDR1 is SGDLS, CDR2 YYNGEE, per germline. As DNA, the CDR3 is TGTGCCAGCACGCAGGCTAGCTCCTACAATGAGCAGTTCTTC. Its translation is CASTQASSYNEQFF.

The V and J genes are TRBV19 and TRBJ2-1; a weak D match, TRBD2 (6 bases). Trimming cost V 2 bases and J 0 bases, with 23 bases left between them. Looked up from germline, CDR1 is LNHDA and CDR2 is SQIVND (reference sequence). The CDR3 has 20 amino acids. The CDR3 spells CASSIPDWELATSSYNEQFF. In nucleotides, the CDR3 is TGTGCCAGTAGTATACCGGATTGGGAACTAGCCACGAGCTCCTACAATGAGCAGTTCTTC.

The CDR3 region has the DNA TGTGCCAGCAGTTTGGGGGCTAGCGGGGGGGCCTGGGAGACCCAGTACTTC. Its translation is CASSLGASGGAWETQYF. The chain joins TRBV27 to TRBJ2-5; TRBD2 matches at 12 bases. V lost 3 bases, J lost 5 bases, and 10 bases stayed unmatched. The CDR3 runs 17 residues. Germline V gene data show CDR1 as MNHEY and CDR2 as SMNVEV (reference sequence).

This chain connects TRBV28 to TRBJ1-5; maybe TRBD1 (5 bases). The CDR3 length is 13 residues. The V and J ends lost 2 bases and 7 bases respectively, with 9 bases between them. Germline loops: CDR1 MDHEN, CDR2 SYDVKM. DNA for the CDR3: TGTGCCAGCAGTTTACCGGGGGAGCAGCCCCAGCATTTT. Amino acid sequence: CASSLPGEQPQHF. Combining the CDR3 with reference TRBV28 and TRBJ1-5 gives the whole variable domain DVKVTQSSRYLVKRTGEKVFLECVQDMDHENMFWYRQDPGLGLRLIYFSYDVKMKEKGDIPEGYSVSREKKERFSLILESASTNQTSMYLCASSLPGEQPQHFGDGTRLSIL.

The J gene is TRBJ2-3, the V gene TRBV2; maybe TRBD2 (5 bases). With 3 bases removed from V and 1 base from J, the gap between germline ends came to 8 bases. The CDR3 has 14 residues. Germline-derived CDR1 and CDR2 are SNHLY and FYNNEI. Here the CDR3 DNA reads TGTGCCAGCAGTGATGTCGGGGGCACAGATACGCAGTATTTT. Translation gives CASSDVGGTDTQYF. The full variable domain, rest sourced from reference TRBV2 and TRBJ2-3, is EPEVTQTPSHQVTQMGQEVILRCVPISNHLYFYWYRQILGQKVEFLVSFYNNEISEKSEIFDDQFSVERPDGSNFTLKIRSTKLEDSAMYFCASSDVGGTDTQYFGPGTRLTVL.

The chain links TRBV9 to TRBJ2-7, with 7 bases identical to TRBD2. The CDR3 is 15 amino acids. Per germline, CDR1 SGDLS and CDR2 YYNGEE. V lost 0 bases and J lost 4; bases outside the gene matches: 7. CDR3 loop: CASSVGAGVGYEQYF. The CDR3 bases are TGTGCCAGCAGCGTAGGGGCGGGGGTCGGTTACGAGCAGTACTTC.

The rearrangement uses TRBV28 and TRBJ2-7; possible D gene TRBD1, 5 bases. The CDR3 is 16 residues long. The ends were cut back, 4 bases at V and 0 bases at J, with 16 bases in the middle. Germline values: CDR1 MDHEN, CDR2 SYDVKM. For the CDR3, the DNA is TGTGCCAGCAGTTCCGAAACGGACATGATCTCCTACGAGCAGTACTTC. This gives the protein CASSSETDMISYEQYF.

This sequence joins TRBV5-6 and TRBJ1-1; 7 bases map to TRBD1. Germline CDR1 reads SGHDT; CDR2 reads YYEEEE. The CDR3 extends over 17 amino acids. Trimming removed 4 bases from V and 3 bases from J; junction bases left unmatched: 15. The chain's CDR3 is CASSPKQGSFKDTEAFF. CDR3 nucleotide sequence: TGTGCCAGCAGCCCAAAACAGGGGTCGTTTAAGGACACTGAAGCTTTCTTT.

This chain links TRBV7-2 with TRBJ1-1, with D tentatively TRBD1 (5 bases). The ends were cut back, 3 bases at V and 0 bases at J, with 11 bases in the middle. The CDR3 has 15 residues. Germline values: CDR1 SGHTA, CDR2 FQGNSA. The CDR3 coding sequence is TGTGCCAGCAGCTTGGGGCTGGGTCTGAACACTGAAGCTTTCTTT. Protein product: CASSLGLGLNTEAFF.

Note on this clone: Germline is not matched at one junction end, which may reflect a read error. The same CDR3 arises from other DNA sequences in this sample as well. The chain has TRBV9 and TRBJ1-5; 10 nucleotides agree with TRBD1. Germline CDR1 is SGDLS and CDR2 is YYNGEE. This CDR3 region has 14 residues. This chain's CDR3 is CASSETGGGQPQHF. The CDR3 bases are TGCGCCAGCAGCGAGACAGGGGGCGGGCAGCCCCAGCATTTT.

Only one count was recorded for this clone. J is TRBJ1-6 and V is TRBV7-9; D unclear. Per the germline V gene, CDR1 is SEHNR and CDR2 is FQNEAQ (reference sequence). The CDR3 is 17 amino acids. Trimming took 1 base from V and 0 from J, leaving 10 bases between them. For the CDR3, the DNA is TGTGCCAGCAGCTTAGAATACATAAGCTCCTATAATTCACCCCTCCACTTT. This translates into CASSLEYISSYNSPLHF.

The chain couples TRBV10-3 to TRBJ2-5; 16 bases agree with TRBD2. With V trimmed by 10 bases and J by 1 base, 6 bases remained unmatched. The CDR3 has 16 amino acids. From germline, CDR1 is ENHRY and CDR2 SYGVKD. The CDR3 region is CATSGTSGGVQETQYF. The CDR3 DNA is TGTGCCACCTCCGGGACTAGCGGGGGGGTCCAAGAGACCCAGTACTTC.

The chain links TRBV28 to TRBJ1-1; 7 bases agree with TRBD1. The CDR3 is made up of 14 amino acids. The V segment lost 2 bases and the J segment 5 bases; nucleotides outside the gene matches: 5. Germline CDR1 is MDHEN and CDR2 is SYDVKM. CDR3 DNA: TGTGCCAGCAGTTTAGGACAGGAGGGGACTGAAGCTTTCTTT. It translates to CASSLGQEGTEAFF.